The text below deals with one T cell receptor (beta chain). Each CDR3 protein gets one entry in TCRdb, which reprocessed the 5' RACE reads and gives no DNA. In total, the table holds 300,000 to 450,000 distinct CDR3 sequences. The data derive from a study of T cells expressing NK-cell markers. Sequenced input: blood T cells: a sorted CD56 or NKG2C T cell subset, CD4+ or CD8+ T cells, or bulk PBMC T cells (not recorded which). This TCR was sampled from a man between 18 and 69 years old in good health.

CDR3: CATSKQGKDGYTF. The chain joins TRBV15 to TRBJ1-2; absent DNA, TCRdb's TRBD1 call cannot be checked. The CDR3 loop spans 13 amino acids. Germline loops: CDR1 LNHNV, CDR2 YYDKDF (reference sequence).